The present T cell receptor beta chain was sequenced within a study of cytomegalovirus exposure and HLA in healthy donors. Though probably carrying unrecorded immune exposures, donors were nominally healthy at sampling. V lost 4 bases to trimming and J lost 6 bases; unmatched junction nucleotides: 5. Per germline, CDR1 SGHRS and CDR2 YFSETQ. The CDR3 covers 16 residues. It was with 60 Vbeta and 13 Jbeta primers that the PCR ran. This table comes from immunoSEQ multiplex PCR, and its TCRdb copy is limited to in-frame clones, with some not included. The top ten hold about 7.7% of the sample, which has more than 150,000 clones, 75% seen once. As to this clone: Its antigen is still unknown.

Study outcomes and limitations: Reportedly, fewer N-insertions than the roughly 600-donor mean appeared in an Asian-associated ancestry cluster in a later analysis.

This clonotype was sampled from a woman between 40 and 50 years old in good health and CMV-seropositive. The chain has TRBV5-1 and TRBJ2-1; TRBD2 aligns across 15 bases. Sequences were obtained from PBMCs. CDR3 region: CASSPPGLAGGNEQFF. DNA of the CDR3: TGCGCCAGCAGCCCGCCGGGACTAGCGGGAGGCAATGAGCAGTTCTTC.